Below are 28 T cell receptor beta chains sequenced from a single sample in a study of prognosis after radiotherapy for stage I lung cancer. Genomic DNA yielded TCR beta CDR3, amplified by two-round multiplex PCR. Each TRBV and TRBJ gene had its own primer in the first PCR round. MiXCR, run by TCRdb on the multiplex PCR reads, gives a single entry per CDR3 protein. The profile shows roughly 30,000 distinct CDR3 sequences, 25% to 40% of them singletons. The starting material was PBMCs, obtained before or after stereotactic body radiation therapy (not recorded which). The receptors derive from a donor at least 50 years old with non-small cell lung cancer.

This clonotype came up many times. V is TRBV3-1 and J is TRBJ1-2; D is perhaps TRBD1 (6 bases). Germline CDR1 is LGHDT and CDR2 is YNNKEL (reference sequence). V shed 1 base and J shed 6 bases, with 12 bases lying between them. CDR3 length: 14 amino acids. The CDR3, as DNA: TGTGCCAGCAGCCAAGCGGAGTGGGGGCATGGCTACACCTTC. This codes for CASSQAEWGHGYTF. Using reference TRBV3-1 and TRBJ1-2 for the parts outside the CDR3, the full variable domain is DTAVSQTPKYLVTQMGNDKSIKCEQNLGHDTMYWYKQDSKKFLKIMFSYNNKELIINETVPNRFSPKSPDKAHLNLHINSLELGDSAVYFCASSQAEWGHGYTFGSGTRLTVV.

Many counts were recorded for this clonotype. This chain links TRBV6-1 with TRBJ2-5, with D unresolved. Germline V gives CDR1 MNHNS, CDR2 SASEGT. Trimming removed 2 bases from V and 5 bases from J, with 12 bases in between. The CDR3 is made up of 14 amino acids. The CDR3 here is CASSESVGLETQYF. As DNA, the CDR3 is TGTGCCAGCAGTGAAAGTGTAGGGCTTGAGACCCAGTACTTC.

The chain combines TRBV20-1 with TRBJ2-5; 12 bases agree with TRBD2. Germline assignment: CDR1 DFQATT and CDR2 SNEGSKA (reference sequence). V gave up 3 bases and J gave up 2 bases; unmatched junction bases: 4. This CDR3 contains 15 residues. This CDR3 is CSARLLAGGQETQYF. The CDR3 DNA reads TGCAGTGCTAGGTTACTAGCGGGGGGACAAGAGACCCAGTACTTC.

This chain connects TRBV30 to TRBJ1-2; 7 nucleotides align to TRBD1. Germline-derived CDR1 and CDR2 are GTSNPN and SVGIG (reference sequence). The CDR3 is made up of 12 amino acids. V was pared by 7 bases and J by 4 bases, with 6 bases of the junction left unmatched. CDR3 sequence reads: CALNRGGYGYTF. DNA for the CDR3: TGTGCCTTAAACAGGGGTGGCTATGGCTACACCTTC.

The sample holds many counts of this clonotype. The chain links TRBV3-1 to TRBJ1-1, with a weak D call TRBD1 (5 bases). From germline, CDR1 is LGHDT and CDR2 YNNKEL (reference sequence). CDR3 length equals 14 residues. V lost 5 bases to trimming and J lost 3 bases, with 13 bases between them. The CDR3 spells CASSRKGSDTEAFF. CDR3 DNA: TGTGCCAGCAGCAGGAAGGGGTCGGACACTGAAGCTTTCTTT.

Note on this clonotype: Given a far larger clone just one base away, this is likely a sequencing read error. V usage is TRBV6-6 and J usage is TRBJ2-1; 10 bases match TRBD2. CDR1 and CDR2 (germline): MNHNY, SVGAGI (reference sequence). The CDR3 totals 16 residues. The ends lost 2 bases at V and 3 bases at J; junction bases unmatched: 4. In DNA form, the CDR3 reads TGTGCCAGCAGTTACCCCTGGACTAGCGGCTACAATGAGCAGTTCTTC. Amino acid sequence: CASSYPWTSGYNEQFF.

This clonotype was seen at least ten times. J is TRBJ1-2 and V is TRBV3-1, with D possibly TRBD1 on 6 matching bases. V lost 4 bases and J lost 0, with 18 bases in between. The germline V gene has CDR1 LGHDT and CDR2 YNNKEL (reference sequence). This CDR3 has 17 residues. The CDR3 loop reads CASSPTHSTGPNYGYTF. In nucleotides, the CDR3 is TGTGCCAGCAGCCCTACTCACTCGACAGGCCCTAACTATGGCTACACCTTC.

About this clonotype: A far larger clone is a single base away, which makes a read error likely. The CDR3 nucleotides are TGTGCCAGCAGCTTAGGCGTGAACTACGAGCAGTACTTC. Translated, it gives CASSLGVNYEQYF. This chain joins TRBV7-9 and TRBJ2-7, with D unclear. The CDR3 is 13 residues long. The germline V gene encodes CDR1 SEHNR and CDR2 FQNEAQ (reference sequence). V was clipped by 1 base and J by 3 bases, with 7 bases between them. The full variable domain, its missing parts supplied by reference TRBV7-9 and TRBJ2-7, is DTGVSQNPRHKITKRGQNVTFRCDPISEHNRLYWYRQTLGQGPEFLTYFQNEAQLEKSRLLSDRFSAERPKGSFSTLEIQRTEQGDSAMYLCASSLGVNYEQYFGPGTRLTVT.

This clonotype has ten or more counts. This chain connects TRBV28 to TRBJ2-1; TRBD2 agrees at 8 bases. The CDR3 consists of 13 residues. Germline values: CDR1 MDHEN, CDR2 SYDVKM. The junction had 4 bases not matched to a gene; V was cut back by 6 bases and J by 6 bases. CDR3 sequence (DNA): TGTGCCAGCAGGCTAGCGGGCCCCAATGAGCAGTTCTTC. This gives the protein CASRLAGPNEQFF.

This clonotype was seen at least ten times. The gene calls are TRBV6-2 or TRBV6-3 and TRBJ1-2; TRBD1 aligns across 9 bases. Germline V lookup: CDR1 MNHEY, CDR2 SVGEGT. The CDR3 is made up of 15 amino acids. V shed 0 bases, J shed 7 bases, and the junction held 6 bases outside the gene matches. The CDR3 DNA sequence: TGTGCCAGCAGTTACTCGCAGACAGGGGGTGCTGGCTACACCTTC. It is translated as CASSYSQTGGAGYTF.

The V gene is TRBV7-9, the J gene TRBJ1-5; D remains ambiguous. CDR3 length: 13 amino acids. The germline V gene has CDR1 SEHNR and CDR2 FQNEAQ (reference sequence). Trimming cost V 1 base and J 13 bases, with 14 bases left between them. The CDR3 loop is CASSLDGDQTQHF. The CDR3 bases are TGTGCCAGCAGCTTAGACGGCGATCAGACACAGCATTTT.

A few counts support this clonotype. A much larger clone is a single base away; this may be a read error. The J gene is TRBJ2-3, the V gene TRBV29-1; tentative D call: TRBD2 (7 bases). CDR3 length equals 13 residues. Germline CDR1 reads SQVTM; CDR2 reads ANQGSEA. The CDR3 bases are TGCAGCGTCGGGGGGCAGGGAAAAGATACGCAGTGTTTT. As protein: CSVGGQGKDTQCF.

V is TRBV11-2 and J is TRBJ2-7; D ambiguous. The V gene lost 8 bases and the J gene lost 2 bases, with 16 bases spanning the gap. The germline V gene encodes CDR1 SGHAT and CDR2 FQNNGV. The CDR3 contains 14 residues. The CDR3 reads CASAAVCHTYEQYF. For the CDR3, the DNA is TGTGCCAGCGCCGCGGTGTGCCATACCTACGAGCAGTACTTC. The whole variable domain, remainder taken from reference TRBV11-2 and TRBJ2-7, is EAGVAQSPRYKIIEKRQSVAFWCNPISGHATLYWYQQILGQGPKLLIQFQNNGVVDDSQLPKDRFSAERLKGVDSTLKIQPAKLEDSAVYLCASAAVCHTYEQYFGPGTRLTVT.

This clonotype was detected many times. This CDR3 reads CASSYSKGRTSNQPQHF. CDR3 nucleotides: TGTGCCAGCAGTTACTCAAAGGGCAGGACAAGCAATCAGCCCCAGCATTTT. V is TRBV6-5 and J is TRBJ1-5, with D possibly TRBD1 on 5 matching bases. The CDR3 is 17 residues long. Trimming left V 0 bases short and J 1 base short, with 13 bases between. Germline V gene data show CDR1 as MNHEY and CDR2 as SVGAGI.

This clonotype was counted many times. The chain employs TRBV11-2 and TRBJ2-5; 8 bases are shared with TRBD1. V shed 3 bases and J 4 bases; nucleotides not matched to a gene: 4. Germline V gives CDR1 SGHAT, CDR2 FQNNGV. CDR3 length: 14 amino acids. CDR3 in DNA: TGTGCCAGCAGCTTTGGACAGGGCGGAGAGACCCAGTACTTC. It codes for CASSFGQGGETQYF.

At least ten counts were recorded for this clonotype. The chain employs TRBV7-2 and TRBJ1-1, with TRBD1 as a possible D gene (6 bases). CDR3 length equals 15 residues. V was shortened by 5 bases and J by 3 bases, with 16 bases between the two germline ends. Germline lookup yields CDR1 SGHTA and CDR2 FQGNSA. This chain's CDR3 is CASSLLEAGDTEAFF. The CDR3 region has the DNA TGTGCCAGCAGCCTTCTAGAGGCAGGGGACACTGAAGCTTTCTTT.

Regarding this clonotype: The CDR3 ends on some other residue instead of the conserved phenylalanine or tryptophan, so this is likely a read error. This rearrangement joins TRBV28 to TRBJ1-3, with D unresolved. The CDR3 length is 14 residues. Germline V gene sequence: CDR1 MDHEN, CDR2 SYDVKM. CDR3 residues: CASTHGVSGKTIYS. CDR3 in DNA: TGTGCCAGCACCCATGGGGTCAGCGGAAAAACCATATATTCT.

This clonotype was found many times. This chain uses TRBV7-2 with TRBJ2-5, with D perhaps matching TRBD1 or TRBD2 (6 bases each). The germline CDR1 and CDR2 sequences are SGHTA and FQGNSA. This CDR3 has 13 amino acids. V was pared by 3 bases and J by 5 bases, with 10 bases between. CDR3 nucleotide sequence: TGTGCCAGCAGCTTCACAGGGAGGGAGACCCAGTACTTC. Amino acids: CASSFTGRETQYF. Drawing the rest from reference TRBV7-2 and TRBJ2-5, the complete variable domain is GAGVSQSPSNKVTEKGKDVELRCDPISGHTALYWYRQSLGQGLEFLIYFQGNSAPDKSGLPSDRFSAERTGGSVSTLTIQRTQQEDSAVYLCASSFTGRETQYFGPGTRLLVL.

In its sample, this clonotype was seen many times. The chain employs TRBV7-3 and TRBJ1-1, with D unresolved. The V gene lost 5 bases and the J gene lost 1 base, with 8 bases spanning the gap. The germline V gene encodes CDR1 SGHTA and CDR2 FQGTGA. The CDR3 has 13 amino acids. This CDR3 is CASSRKANTEAFF. The CDR3 nucleotides read TGTGCCAGCAGCAGAAAAGCGAACACTGAAGCTTTCTTT.

The chain joins TRBV6-2 or TRBV6-3 to TRBJ2-3; 11 bases map to TRBD2. This CDR3 is built from 17 residues. Per germline, CDR1 MNHEY and CDR2 SVGEGT. After removal of 5 bases from V and 0 bases from J, the junction contained 7 bases not matched to a gene. The CDR3 region is CASSTSGGTRSTDTQYF. DNA of the CDR3: TGTGCCAGCAGTACTAGCGGGGGAACACGAAGCACAGATACGCAGTATTTT.

In its sample, this clonotype was seen a few times. A far larger clone lies a single base away; this is likely a read error. The rearrangement links TRBV6-2 or TRBV6-3 to TRBJ2-7, with D possibly being TRBD1 (6 bases). The CDR3 is 14 amino acids. Germline lookup yields CDR1 MNHEY and CDR2 SVGEGT. Trimming cost V 6 bases and J 2 bases, with 14 bases left between them. In DNA, the CDR3 is TGTGCCAGCAGACCCGGGACATGGCCCTACGAGCAGTACTTC. It codes for CASRPGTWPYEQYF.

This clonotype was seen at least ten times. The chain carries TRBV6-2 or TRBV6-3 and TRBJ2-3; D remains unclear. V was cut by 0 bases and J by 4 bases, with 5 bases left in between. Germline V CDR1 and CDR2: MNHEY, SVGEGT. The CDR3 contains 13 residues. The CDR3 region is CASSYSSSDTQYF. The CDR3 nucleotides read TGTGCCAGCAGTTACTCTAGTTCAGATACGCAGTATTTT.

This clonotype was counted ten times or more. The chain recombines TRBV3-1 with TRBJ2-2; 7 positions match TRBD2. J was trimmed by 3 bases and V by 9 bases; bases with no gene match: 13. The CDR3 has 16 amino acids. CDR1 is LGHDT, CDR2 YNNKEL, per germline (reference sequence). The CDR3 DNA reads as TGTGCCAGTACTGGGGGGGTTACTACCCACACCGGGGAGCTGTTTTTT. The encoded protein is CASTGGVTTHTGELFF.

This clonotype was counted ten times or more. The rearrangement links TRBV5-6 to TRBJ1-5; no firm D call. This CDR3 contains 13 residues. The germline CDR1 and CDR2 sequences are SGHDT and YYEEEE. V was shortened by 0 bases and J by 5 bases, with 6 bases between the two germline ends. The DNA of the CDR3 is TGTGCCAGCAGCTTGGGGAGGGATCAGCCCCAGCATTTT. This translates into CASSLGRDQPQHF.

This clonotype showed up many times. J is TRBJ2-6 and V is TRBV18; D ambiguous. V was trimmed by 3 bases and J by 0 bases, leaving 9 bases between them. This CDR3 is built from 16 residues. Germline V gene data show CDR1 as KGHSH and CDR2 as LQKENI. The CDR3 region is CASSPRHASGANVLTF. CDR3 in DNA: TGTGCCAGCTCACCCAGACACGCCTCTGGGGCCAACGTCCTGACTTTC.

At least ten counts were recorded for this clonotype. This chain joins TRBV9 and TRBJ1-6; D unclear. Trimming shortened V by 4 bases and J by 8 bases, and 13 bases separated the two germline ends. This CDR3 has 14 amino acids. Germline CDR1 SGDLS, CDR2 YYNGEE. The CDR3: CASSLLGKDSPLHF. The CDR3, as DNA: TGTGCCAGCAGCCTCCTGGGGAAGGATTCACCCCTCCACTTT.

This clonotype showed up just a few times. The chain is built from TRBV5-6 and TRBJ2-3, with D possibly being TRBD2 (5 bases). Germline lookup yields CDR1 SGHDT and CDR2 YYEEEE. V lost 1 base, J lost 4 bases, and 13 bases lay in between. The CDR3 is made up of 15 amino acids. The CDR3 nucleotides are TGTGCCAGCAGCTTGACGGCGCGGGTGGCAGATACGCAGTATTTT. It encodes CASSLTARVADTQYF.

In its sample, this clonotype was seen many times. One end of the junction does not line up with germline, which may come from a read error. The chain employs TRBV24-1 and TRBJ2-1; D remains unclear. The CDR3 spans 18 residues. The germline CDR1 and CDR2 sequences are KGHDR and SFDVKD. The CDR3 here is CATSDPSIKGVEYNERFF. The CDR3 DNA follows: TGTGCCACCAGTGATCCCTCAATAAAGGGTGTGGAGTACAATGAGCGGTTCTTC.